Listed below are T cell receptor beta chains from one sample, sequenced in a study of cytomegalovirus exposure and HLA in healthy donors. Method: immunoSEQ multiplex PCR; TCRdb's copy keeps in-frame clones and lacks some. The sample has some 180,000 clones; 82% are singletons. Material: PBMCs. These receptors were obtained from a man aged 35 to 55 in good health and CMV-seronegative. The CDR3 runs from the conserved cysteine through the conserved F or W. The D gene is left open where the match is weak. The size entry is marked missing in some rows and otherwise reads once, few, many or a size class.

.	TRBJ1-2	.	TRBV7-9	CASSLARFAGNYGYTF	TGTGCCAGCAGCTTAGCGCGATTCGCAGGGAACTATGGCTACACCTTC
.	TRBJ2-3	TRBD2	TRBV23-1	CASSQSGLAGGRLADTQYF	TGCGCCAGCAGTCAATCGGGACTAGCGGGAGGACGGTTGGCAGATACGCAGTATTTT
.	TRBJ1-3	.	TRBV29-1	CSVEGGRAGNTIYF	TGCAGCGTTGAAGGGGGCAGGGCCGGGAACACCATATATTTT
.	TRBJ2-2	.	TRBV5-1	CATTHRAIDTGELFF	TGCGCCACCACCCACAGGGCTATAGACACCGGGGAGCTGTTTTTT
once	TRBJ1-3	.	TRBV30	CARSQRGNTIYF	TGTGCCAGGTCTCAGCGGGGAAACACCATATATTTT
.	TRBJ2-5	.	TRBV5-4	CASSPTGETQYF	TGTGCCAGCAGCCCCACCGGAGAGACCCAGTACTTC
once	TRBJ2-7	.	TRBV9	CASSVEWANSYEQYF	TGTGCCAGCAGCGTAGAATGGGCTAACTCCTACGAGCAGTACTTC
.	TRBJ1-2	.	TRBV6-6	CASSSTGFYGYTF	TGTGCCAGCAGCTCCACAGGATTCTATGGCTACACCTTC
.	TRBJ2-7	TRBD1	TRBV2	CASRGTGGRVEQYF	TGTGCCAGCAGGGGGACAGGAGGTCGGGTCGAGCAGTACTTC
.	TRBJ2-5	TRBD2	TRBV5-1	CASSYGGGYQETQYF	TGCGCCAGCAGCTACGGGGGGGGGTACCAAGAGACCCAGTACTTC
once	TRBJ2-2	.	TRBV5-5	CASSFYREITGELFF	TGTGCCAGCAGCTTTTACAGGGAAATTACCGGGGAGCTGTTTTTT
.	TRBJ2-3	.	TRBV28	CASSLTQGTDTQYF	TGTGCCAGCAGTTTGACGCAGGGAACAGATACGCAGTATTTT
.	TRBJ2-1	TRBD2	TRBV7-2	CANVGLAGGTAEQFF	TGTGCCAACGTGGGACTAGCGGGAGGAACGGCTGAGCAGTTCTTC
.	TRBJ1-1	TRBD1	TRBV18	CASSPGTEAEAFF	TGTGCCAGCTCACCTGGGACAGAGGCTGAAGCTTTCTTT
.	TRBJ2-1	TRBD2	TRBV27	CASDSGLAGAEQFF	TGTGCCAGCGATTCGGGACTAGCGGGAGCTGAGCAGTTCTTC
.	TRBJ1-1	.	TRBV5-1	CASAITGQTEAFF	TGCGCCAGCGCAATAACAGGGCAGACTGAAGCTTTCTTT
.	TRBJ1-6	.	TRBV11-2	CASSFTGTDNSPLHF	TGTGCCAGCAGCTTTACAGGAACCGATAATTCACCCCTCCACTTT
.	TRBJ1-4	.	TRBV5-1	CASSLQGFTNEKLFF	TGCGCCAGCAGCTTACAGGGATTCACTAATGAAAAACTGTTTTTT
.	TRBJ2-7	.	TRBV27	CASSLSRLDEQYF	TGTGCCAGCAGTTTATCAAGATTAGACGAGCAGTACTTC
.	TRBJ1-5	TRBD1	TRBV2	CASSGTGNQPQHF	TGTGCCAGCAGTGGGACAGGGAATCAGCCCCAGCATTTT
.	TRBJ2-1	TRBD1	TRBV30	CAWSSRTGYNEQFF	TGTGCCTGGAGTTCCCGGACAGGCTACAATGAGCAGTTCTTC
.	TRBJ2-5	TRBD2	TRBV7-2	CASRRRLAGGNPPDF	TGTGCCAGCAGGCGTAGACTAGCGGGAGGGAACCCGCCGGACTTC
few	TRBJ1-1	TRBD1	TRBV5-1	CASSLEDRAATEAFF	TGCGCCAGCAGCCTGGAGGACAGGGCGGCCACTGAAGCTTTCTTT
.	TRBJ2-1	TRBD2	TRBV5-4	CASSLSSGSYNEQFF	TGTGCCAGCAGTTTATCTAGCGGGAGCTACAATGAGCAGTTCTTC
.	TRBJ2-5	.	TRBV5-1	CASSLGQVLQETQYF	TGCGCCAGCAGCTTGGGACAGGTTCTACAAGAGACCCAGTACTTC
once	TRBJ1-1	.	TRBV14	CASSLQENTEAFF	TGTGCCAGCAGCCTCCAGGAGAACACTGAAGCTTTCTTT
.	TRBJ2-7	.	TRBV5-4	CASSFGGEQYF	TGTGCCAGCAGCTTTGGCGGCGAGCAGTACTTC
.	TRBJ2-5	.	TRBV5-1	CASSSLLDWAKTQYF	TGCGCCAGCAGCTCCCTCCTGGACTGGGCGAAGACCCAGTACTTC
few	TRBJ2-2	TRBD1	TRBV6-5	CASRADRANTGELFF	TGTGCCAGCAGGGCCGACAGGGCGAACACCGGGGAGCTGTTTTTT
.	TRBJ1-1	TRBD1	TRBV5-1	CASQIGVGEGANTEAFF	TGCGCCAGCCAGATTGGTGTCGGCGAGGGGGCGAACACTGAAGCTTTCTTT
.	TRBJ1-4	TRBD1	TRBV11-2	CASSLQDTGGNEKLFF	TGTGCCAGCAGCTTACAGGATACAGGGGGTAATGAAAAACTGTTTTTT
.	TRBJ1-3	.	TRBV7-2	CASSLVSGQISGNTIYF	TGTGCCAGCAGCTTAGTCTCCGGACAGATCTCTGGAAACACCATATATTTT
.	TRBJ1-2	.	TRBV15	CATSRDRGYGYTF	TGTGCCACCAGCAGAGATCGAGGGTATGGCTACACCTTC
.	TRBJ1-5	TRBD1	TRBV5-1	CASSYTFDRGIGNQPQHF	TGCGCCAGCAGCTATACCTTCGACAGGGGCATCGGCAATCAGCCCCAGCATTTT
.	TRBJ2-4	TRBD2	TRBV9	CASSVDLGTSKNIQYF	TGTGCCAGCAGCGTAGATCTTGGGACTAGCAAAAACATTCAGTACTTC
few	TRBJ2-5	.	TRBV12-5	CASGISTGETQYF	TGTGCTAGTGGTATCTCCACCGGGGAGACCCAGTACTTC
.	TRBJ2-5	TRBD2	TRBV7-2	CASSLAGTSGARETQYF	TGTGCCAGCAGCTTAGCCGGGACTAGCGGAGCTCGGGAGACCCAGTACTTC
.	TRBJ1-3	TRBD1	TRBV4-3	CASSHPPADRVGGTIYF	TGCGCCAGCAGCCATCCACCCGCCGACAGGGTCGGGGGCACCATATATTTT
.	TRBJ1-1	.	TRBV19	CASSTPSGEAFF	TGTGCCAGTAGTACCCCATCGGGTGAAGCTTTCTTT
.	TRBJ1-3	TRBD1	TRBV5-4	CASSLAANRGSGNTIYF	TGTGCCAGCAGCTTGGCAGCCAACAGGGGCTCTGGAAACACCATATATTTT
.	TRBJ1-5	.	TRBV6-5	CASSPDRREPQHF	TGTGCCAGCAGTCCTGACCGCCGGGAGCCCCAGCATTTT
.	TRBJ2-1	.	TRBV5-4	CASSADFSYNEQFF	TGTGCCAGCAGCGCAGACTTCTCCTACAATGAGCAGTTCTTC
.	TRBJ1-2	TRBD1	TRBV29-1	CSVDRETNYGYTF	TGCAGCGTGGACAGGGAAACTAACTATGGCTACACCTTC
.	TRBJ2-3	TRBD2	TRBV28	CASANPGAGRDTQYF	TGTGCCAGCGCGAATCCAGGAGCGGGAAGGGATACGCAGTATTTT
.	TRBJ2-2	TRBD2	TRBV30	CAWSVRSSGRAGELFF	TGTGCCTGGAGTGTCCGGTCTAGCGGGAGGGCCGGGGAGCTGTTTTTT
.	TRBJ2-3	TRBD2	TRBV27	CASSLGLAGGPSTDTQYF	TGTGCCAGCAGTTTGGGGCTAGCGGGGGGACCTAGCACAGATACGCAGTATTTT
.	TRBJ2-7	TRBD2	TRBV28	CASGGGRPPYEQYF	TGTGCCAGCGGGGGGGGGAGGCCCCCCTACGAGCAGTACTTC
.	TRBJ2-7	.	TRBV25-1	CASSDHYEQYF	TGTGCCAGCAGTGACCACTACGAGCAGTACTTC
.	TRBJ1-3	TRBD1	TRBV15	CATSRTGGPGNTIYF	TGTGCCACCAGCAGGACAGGGGGGCCTGGAAACACCATATATTTT